The 20 T cell receptor beta chains presented below share a single source sample, sequenced in a study of control samples from healthy donors and cancer patients. This table comes from immunoSEQ multiplex PCR, and its TCRdb copy is limited to in-frame clones, with some not included. The table has around 140,000 clones, roughly 90% seen once. The sample consisted of PBMCs. Receptor source: a middle-aged man with head and neck cancer.

In its sample, this clone was seen a few times. V gene TRBV3-1 (or the pseudogene TRBV3-2) combines with J gene TRBJ1-3, with 7 bases that match TRBD1. The V and J ends lost 3 bases and 0 bases, in that order; junction bases with no gene match: 5. Looked up from germline, CDR1 is LGHDT and CDR2 is YNNKEL (reference sequence). This CDR3 contains 16 residues. DNA of the CDR3: TGTGCCAGCAGCCACCGACAGGGACACTCTGGAAACACCATATATTTT. Amino acid sequence: CASSHRQGHSGNTIYF.

The chain joins TRBV2 to TRBJ1-5; D is unclear. Between the trimmed V and J ends, which lost 2 bases and 0 bases, there was a span of 8 bases. This CDR3 comprises 15 residues. Germline lookup yields CDR1 SNHLY and CDR2 FYNNEI. The CDR3 reads CASSELIYSNQPQHF. Here the CDR3 DNA reads TGTGCCAGCAGTGAACTGATTTATAGCAATCAGCCCCAGCATTTT.

This clone was found a few times. Other nucleotide sequences from this sample produce the same CDR3. The rearrangement links TRBV19 to TRBJ2-1; the match to TRBD2 covers 9 bases. V was pared by 3 bases and J by 2 bases, with 2 bases of the junction left unmatched. CDR3 length: 15 residues. In germline, CDR1 is LNHDA, CDR2 SQIVND (reference sequence). The CDR3: CASSIQRGAYNEQFF. The CDR3 coding sequence is TGTGCCAGTAGTATCCAGCGGGGGGCCTACAATGAGCAGTTCTTC.

The chain links TRBV7-9 to TRBJ1-1; 7 nucleotides align to TRBD1. CDR3 length: 14 amino acids. CDR1 and CDR2 from the germline V gene are SEHNR and FQNEAQ (reference sequence). V was pared by 6 bases and J by 7 bases, with 11 bases of the junction left unmatched. The CDR3 nucleotides read TGTGCCAGCAGTTTTACAGGGGACGTAGATGAAGCTTTCTTT. Protein: CASSFTGDVDEAFF.

This sequence joins TRBV19 and TRBJ2-1; 12 positions match TRBD1. The CDR3 runs 14 residues. J lost 8 bases, V lost 5 bases, and 4 bases had no gene match. From germline, CDR1 is LNHDA and CDR2 SQIVND (reference sequence). The CDR3 is CASSPGTGGDEQFF. The CDR3 bases are TGTGCCAGTAGTCCCGGGACAGGGGGCGATGAGCAGTTCTTC.

V gene TRBV5-4 combines with J gene TRBJ1-1, with TRBD1 as a possible D gene (5 bases). Germline lookup yields CDR1 SGHNT and CDR2 YYREEE (reference sequence). The CDR3 runs to 14 residues. The germline V and J ends were trimmed by 2 bases and 3 bases, with 11 bases remaining between them. Written as DNA, the CDR3 is TGTGCCAGCAGCTTACAGGATCGCGACACTGAAGCTTTCTTT. It specifies CASSLQDRDTEAFF.

V usage is TRBV24-1 and J usage is TRBJ2-5, with 9 bases that match TRBD2. The CDR3 covers 15 residues. Trimming at V came to 3 bases and at J to 5 bases, leaving 6 bases not matched to a gene. CDR1 KGHDR and CDR2 SFDVKD come from the germline V gene. This CDR3 is CATSDPGLAPETQYF. The CDR3 DNA is TGTGCCACCAGTGATCCGGGACTAGCTCCGGAGACCCAGTACTTC.

The chain joins TRBV11-1 to TRBJ1-2; D is ambiguous. Germline CDR1 is SGHAT and CDR2 is FQDESV (reference sequence). The CDR3 is made up of 14 amino acids. Trimming stripped 2 bases from V and 4 bases from J, with 11 bases between. This CDR3 reads CASSLLGNGYGYTF. The CDR3 DNA sequence: TGTGCCAGCAGCTTACTGGGAAACGGCTATGGCTACACCTTC.

The CDR3 region is CASSIRDRDLRGYTF. As DNA, the CDR3 is TGTGCCAGTAGTATTCGGGACAGGGATTTGAGGGGCTACACCTTC. V gene TRBV19 combines with J gene TRBJ1-2; TRBD1 agrees at 9 bases. Trimming at V came to 3 bases and at J to 8 bases, leaving 10 bases not matched to a gene. The CDR3 is made up of 15 amino acids. From germline, CDR1 is LNHDA and CDR2 SQIVND (reference sequence).

The chain carries TRBV24-1 and TRBJ2-2, with 10 bases fitting TRBD1. With V trimmed by 5 bases and J by 5 bases, 4 bases remained unmatched. This CDR3 has 15 amino acids. CDR1 and CDR2 from the germline V gene are KGHDR and SFDVKD. The CDR3 DNA is TGTGCCACCAGTGGGAGGGACAGGGGAACCGGGGAGCTGTTTTTT. Translated: CATSGRDRGTGELFF.

This chain joins TRBV6-5 and TRBJ1-2, with TRBD1 as a possible D gene (6 bases). CDR3 length: 13 residues. Germline lookup yields CDR1 MNHEY and CDR2 SVGAGI. Trimming pared 2 bases from V and 4 bases from J, leaving 8 bases between. As DNA, the CDR3 is TGTGCCAGCAGTTACGGGGGCTCCTATGGCTACACCTTC. Translating gives CASSYGGSYGYTF.

The chain carries TRBV12-3 or TRBV12-4 and TRBJ1-2, with D perhaps TRBD1 (5 bases). This CDR3 is built from 13 residues. V shed 8 bases and J shed 3 bases, with 13 bases lying between them. The CDR3 DNA is TGTGCCAGCCTAACTCAGGGCGACTATGGCTACACCTTC. This gives the protein CASLTQGDYGYTF.

Comments on this clone: Other DNA sequences in this specimen translate into the identical CDR3. V is TRBV6-5 and J is TRBJ1-1, with a possible D match to TRBD1 (6 bases). The CDR3 loop spans 14 amino acids. Germline V lookup: CDR1 MNHEY, CDR2 SVGAGI. Between the trimmed V and J ends, which lost 6 bases and 0 bases, there was a span of 11 bases. For the CDR3, the DNA is TGTGCCAGCAGACCCGGACAGTTGAACACTGAAGCTTTCTTT. Encoded protein: CASRPGQLNTEAFF.

A few counts support this clone. The genes are TRBV6-5 and TRBJ1-3; D is possibly TRBD1 (6 bases). V gave up 4 bases and J gave up 2 bases, with 15 bases separating them. Germline V lookup: CDR1 MNHEY, CDR2 SVGAGI. This CDR3 contains 16 residues. The CDR3 region is CASSSPGGGAGNTIYF. DNA of the CDR3: TGTGCCAGCAGTTCCCCGGGGGGGGGCGCTGGAAACACCATATATTTT.

The chain recombines TRBV7-2 with TRBJ2-5; weak D call: TRBD1 (5 bases). Germline-derived CDR1 and CDR2 are SGHTA and FQGNSA. Deletions cut 5 bases from V and 0 bases from J, with 10 bases between. The CDR3 consists of 14 residues. CDR3 sequence reads: CASSLAGNQETQYF. CDR3 nucleotide sequence: TGTGCCAGCAGCCTGGCAGGGAACCAAGAGACCCAGTACTTC.

The CDR3: CASRDFPTDTQYF. In DNA form, the CDR3 reads TGTGCCAGCAGGGACTTCCCCACAGATACGCAGTATTTT. V usage is TRBV3-1 (or the pseudogene TRBV3-2) and J usage is TRBJ2-3; possible D gene TRBD2, 5 bases. The CDR3 length is 13 residues. Germline V gene lookup returns CDR1 LGHDT and CDR2 YNNKEL (reference sequence). V shed 6 bases and J shed 2 bases, with 9 bases lying between them.

The chain employs TRBV5-5 and TRBJ2-5; 8 nucleotides match TRBD1. CDR3 length: 14 residues. The junction had 4 bases not matched to a gene; V was cut back by 3 bases and J by 3 bases. From germline, CDR1 is SGHKS and CDR2 YYEKEE (reference sequence). The CDR3 here is CASSSWTGKETQYF. The DNA for the CDR3 is TGTGCCAGCAGCTCCTGGACAGGGAAAGAGACCCAGTACTTC. Using reference TRBV5-5 and TRBJ2-5 for the parts outside the CDR3, the full variable domain is DAGVTQSPTHLIKTRGQQVTLRCSPISGHKSVSWYQQVLGQGPQFIFQYYEKEERGRGNFPDRFSARQFPNYSSELNVNALLLGDSALYLCASSSWTGKETQYFGPGTRLLVL.

CDR3 coding DNA: TGTGCCAGCAGCTTAGGGGGTATAGAGCAGTTCTTC. Translation gives CASSLGGIEQFF. V usage is TRBV7-9 and J usage is TRBJ2-1; D is undetermined. Germline V gives CDR1 SEHNR, CDR2 FQNEAQ (reference sequence). This CDR3 is 12 amino acids long. Trimming took 1 base from V and 10 from J, leaving 8 bases between them.

The chain combines TRBV18 with TRBJ1-5; possibly TRBD1 for D (6 bases). The CDR3 covers 16 residues. Per the germline V gene, CDR1 is KGHSH and CDR2 is LQKENI. The ends were cut back, 8 bases at V and 2 bases at J, with 19 bases in the middle. In DNA, the CDR3 is TGTGCCAGCGTCAGTGGGGGGGGCTTGGGCAATCAGCCCCAGCATTTT. Translated, it gives CASVSGGGLGNQPQHF.

This clone was observed a handful of times. This rearrangement joins TRBV5-1 to TRBJ1-2, with D tentatively TRBD1 (6 bases). Germline loops: CDR1 SGHRS, CDR2 YFSETQ. CDR3 size: 15 residues. V was pared by 0 bases and J by 0 bases, with 9 bases between. In DNA, the CDR3 is TGCGCCAGCAGCTTGGGACAGGAAGCTAACTATGGCTACACCTTC. Translation: CASSLGQEANYGYTF.